These T cell receptor beta chains were read from a single sample in a study of T-cell memory formation after mild COVID-19. TCRdb ran MiXCR on the 5' RACE reads and lists one entry per CDR3 protein. In the table there are under 350,000 distinct CDR3 sequences, 15% to 20% of which are singletons. The specimen sequenced was PBMCs or a T cell subset sorted from them (not recorded which). All receptors derive from a man aged 18 to 30 who had mild COVID-19 (a few samples of this study predate the infection). Cell type and time point are not known. The CDR3 runs from the conserved cysteine through the conserved F or W. D genes are given only for firm matches. Expanded clones are given a class, and other clones once, few, many or no size at all.

v_call	d_call	clone_size	j_call	cdr3_aa	cdr3_nt
TRBV7-2	TRBD2	once	TRBJ2-5	CASSRTSGETQYF	TGTGCCAGCAGCCGGACTAGCGGAGAGACCCAGTACTTC
TRBV6-5	-	-	TRBJ2-1	CASSRPPPGEQFF	TGTGCCAGCAGCCGCCCCCCCCCGGGGGAGCAGTTCTTC
TRBV10-3	TRBD1	-	TRBJ1-1	CAISDGAGQPNTEAFF	TGTGCCATCAGTGATGGGGCGGGACAGCCTAACACTGAAGCTTTCTTT
TRBV9	TRBD1	-	TRBJ1-4	CASSTGDRGDDEKLFF	TGTGCCAGCAGCACCGGAGACAGGGGGGATGATGAAAAACTGTTTTTT
TRBV5-1	TRBD2	many	TRBJ2-3	CASSSFSLAATDTQYF	TGCGCCAGCAGCAGCTTCTCACTAGCGGCGACAGATACGCAGTATTTT
TRBV12-3/TRBV12-4	-	-	TRBJ2-3	CASSFQGRADTQYF	TGTGCCAGCAGTTTCCAGGGCCGGGCAGATACGCAGTATTTT
TRBV6-5	-	-	TRBJ1-6	CASSYRGPISYNSPLHF	TGTGCCAGCAGTTACCGGGGACCGATCTCCTATAATTCACCCCTCCACTTT
TRBV4-1	-	few	TRBJ2-7	CASSQEPSSYEQYF	TGCGCCAGCAGCCAAGAGCCCAGCTCCTACGAGCAGTACTTC
TRBV4-1	TRBD1	few	TRBJ1-5	CASSHLQGSGNQPQHF	TGCGCCAGCAGCCACCTACAGGGGTCCGGCAATCAGCCCCAGCATTTT
TRBV20-1	TRBD1	few	TRBJ2-7	CSALGDSSYEQYF	TGCAGTGCTTTAGGGGACAGCTCCTACGAGCAGTACTTC
TRBV12-3/TRBV12-4	TRBD1	many	TRBJ2-1	CASSRDRGSYNEQFF	TGTGCCAGCAGTAGGGACAGGGGCTCCTACAATGAGCAGTTCTTC
TRBV7-3	TRBD1	few	TRBJ2-5	CASSLTGDRVGTQYF	TGTGCCAGCAGCTTAACCGGAGACAGGGTGGGGACCCAGTACTTC
TRBV7-2	-	few	TRBJ1-2	CASSLSPGAYLTYGYTF	TGTGCCAGCAGCTTATCACCGGGGGCGTATTTAACCTATGGCTACACCTTC
TRBV5-1	-	-	TRBJ2-3	CASSPHNGGLITDTQYF	TGCGCCAGCAGCCCGCACAACGGGGGGCTAATCACAGATACGCAGTATTTT
TRBV7-9	-	-	TRBJ1-1	CASSRVLRGIDTEAFF	TGTGCCAGCAGCAGAGTCCTTAGGGGGATCGACACTGAAGCTTTCTTT
TRBV4-1	TRBD1	many	TRBJ2-3	CASSQEQGPSTDTQYF	TGCGCCAGCAGCCAAGAACAGGGGCCTAGCACAGATACGCAGTATTTT
TRBV6-2/TRBV6-3	-	many	TRBJ2-1	CASSYTTDHPRQFF	TGTGCCAGCAGTTATACAACGGATCACCCTCGGCAGTTCTTC
TRBV6-5	-	-	TRBJ2-6	CASSYRETNVLTF	TGTGCCAGCAGTTACAGGGAGACCAACGTCCTGACTTTC
TRBV11-2	TRBD1	few	TRBJ1-1	CASSWGYRGSNTEAFF	TGTGCCAGCAGCTGGGGGTACAGGGGGTCGAACACTGAAGCTTTCTTT
TRBV6-5	TRBD1	-	TRBJ2-3	CASSRQGARTDTQYF	TGTGCCAGCAGCAGACAGGGGGCTAGGACAGATACGCAGTATTTT
TRBV29-1	TRBD1	-	TRBJ1-2	CSGGDSSNYGYTF	TGCAGCGGAGGGGACAGTTCTAACTATGGCTACACCTTC
TRBV30	TRBD1	-	TRBJ2-7	CAWQKQGASEQYF	TGTGCCTGGCAGAAGCAGGGGGCCTCCGAGCAGTACTTC
TRBV4-3	TRBD1	few	TRBJ2-7	CASSQGESSTHEQYF	TGCGCCAGCTCACAGGGGGAATCTTCCACCCACGAGCAGTACTTC
TRBV28	-	few	TRBJ2-5	CASRVGGTVRQETQYF	TGTGCCAGCAGGGTTGGGGGCACGGTCCGGCAAGAGACCCAGTACTTC
TRBV20-1	-	-	TRBJ1-5	CSASVQESQPQHF	TGCAGTGCTAGTGTACAGGAAAGTCAGCCCCAGCATTTT
TRBV4-1	TRBD2	-	TRBJ2-2	CASSQESGTMNTGELFF	TGCGCCAGCAGCCAGGAGTCCGGGACTATGAACACCGGGGAGCTGTTTTTT
TRBV5-6	-	few	TRBJ1-5	CASSVGSNQPQHF	TGTGCCAGCAGCGTTGGTAGCAATCAGCCCCAGCATTTT
TRBV5-1	TRBD2	many	TRBJ2-5	CASTPSGGGIGETQYF	TGCGCCAGCACCCCTAGCGGGGGGGGAATCGGAGAGACCCAGTACTTC
TRBV29-1	TRBD1	many	TRBJ2-1	CSVEGGTGRIPYNEQFF	TGCAGCGTTGAAGGAGGGACAGGGAGGATTCCCTACAATGAGCAGTTCTTC
TRBV5-1	-	many	TRBJ2-5	CASSIQETQYF	TGCGCCAGCAGCATCCAAGAGACCCAGTACTTC
TRBV7-8	TRBD2	-	TRBJ2-1	CASRSGLAGPLSYNEQFF	TGTGCCAGCAGGTCGGGACTAGCGGGGCCCCTCTCCTACAATGAGCAGTTCTTC
TRBV7-9	-	few	TRBJ2-1	CASSFSGIGDNEQFF	TGTGCCAGCAGCTTTTCGGGGATCGGAGACAATGAGCAGTTCTTC
TRBV4-2	-	-	TRBJ2-3	CASSQAPKGGRTDTQYF	TGTGCCAGCAGCCAGGCCCCGAAAGGGGGGCGCACAGATACGCAGTATTTT
TRBV7-2	-	few	TRBJ1-2	CASSRGAYGYTF	TGTGCCAGCAGCCGAGGGGCATATGGCTACACCTTC
TRBV5-6	-	-	TRBJ2-1	CAGGKSSYNEQFF	TGTGCCGGCGGCAAGAGCTCCTACAATGAGCAGTTCTTC
TRBV7-9	TRBD1	-	TRBJ2-7	CASSLGDRAMEQYF	TGTGCCAGCAGCTTGGGAGACAGGGCTATGGAGCAGTACTTC
TRBV6-5	TRBD1	-	TRBJ1-2	CASRTGQGDVTF	TGTGCCAGCAGAACCGGACAGGGAGATGTCACCTTC
TRBV6-5	TRBD1	many	TRBJ2-7	CASSRQGQGYEQYF	TGTGCCAGCAGCCGACAGGGTCAGGGCTACGAGCAGTACTTC
TRBV28	-	few	TRBJ2-2	CASSFLGELFF	TGTGCCAGCAGTTTCCTGGGGGAGCTGTTTTTT
TRBV7-9	TRBD1	-	TRBJ2-5	CASSPRTGGQETQYF	TGTGCCAGCAGCCCTCGGACAGGGGGCCAAGAGACCCAGTACTTC
TRBV29-1	TRBD2	-	TRBJ2-5	CSVERGTQETQYF	TGCAGCGTCGAGCGGGGGACCCAAGAGACCCAGTACTTC
TRBV7-9	-	few	TRBJ2-7	CASSFGIRGGEQYF	TGTGCCAGCAGCTTCGGGATCAGGGGCGGCGAGCAGTACTTC
TRBV29-1	-	once	TRBJ2-1	CSVALDGEQFF	TGCAGCGTTGCTTTGGACGGTGAGCAGTTCTTC
TRBV21-1	-	few	TRBJ2-4	CASSKARGNIQYF	TGTGCCAGCAGCAAAGCTCGGGGAAACATTCAGTACTTC
TRBV7-8	-	few	TRBJ2-2	CASSPTGLGDTGELFF	TGTGCCAGCAGCCCGACGGGCCTTGGGGACACCGGGGAGCTGTTTTTT
TRBV11-1	-	few	TRBJ2-3	CASSPGDGPIDTQYF	TGTGCCAGCAGCCCTGGGGACGGGCCCATAGATACGCAGTATTTT
TRBV3-1	TRBD2	few	TRBJ2-2	CASSQETSAANTGELFF	TGTGCCAGCAGCCAAGAGACTAGCGCCGCGAACACCGGGGAGCTGTTTTTT
TRBV12-3/TRBV12-4	-	few	TRBJ1-1	CASSLSWGGTEAFF	TGTGCCAGCAGTTTATCGTGGGGAGGGACTGAAGCTTTCTTT
TRBV6-6	-	-	TRBJ2-3	CASRLPGDLAGNTQYF	TGTGCCAGCCGTCTCCCTGGGGATCTCGCGGGGAATACGCAGTATTTT
TRBV7-2	-	many	TRBJ1-6	CASSSYNSPLHF	TGTGCCAGCAGCTCCTATAATTCACCCCTCCACTTT
TRBV11-2	-	few	TRBJ2-2	CASSLEGPGELFF	TGTGCCAGCAGCTTAGAGGGCCCCGGGGAGCTGTTTTTT
TRBV25-1	-	few	TRBJ1-6	CASSEWRQNSPLHF	TGTGCCAGCAGTGAATGGAGGCAGAATTCACCCCTCCACTTT
TRBV5-4	-	few	TRBJ2-7	CASSFFDTREQYF	TGTGCCAGCAGCTTCTTCGATACTCGGGAGCAGTACTTC
TRBV11-1	-	-	TRBJ2-1	CASNLETNYNEQFF	TGTGCCAGCAACCTGGAGACAAACTACAATGAGCAGTTCTTC
TRBV19	-	-	TRBJ1-1	CASSGEVGAFF	TGTGCCAGTAGCGGGGAGGTTGGCGCTTTCTTT
TRBV7-2	TRBD1	many	TRBJ2-2	CASSSRTGGDTGELFF	TGTGCCAGCAGCTCACGGACAGGGGGCGACACCGGGGAGCTGTTTTTT
TRBV11-2	TRBD2	-	TRBJ2-4	CASSTLLAENIQYF	TGTGCCAGCAGCACCCTACTAGCGGAAAACATTCAGTACTTC